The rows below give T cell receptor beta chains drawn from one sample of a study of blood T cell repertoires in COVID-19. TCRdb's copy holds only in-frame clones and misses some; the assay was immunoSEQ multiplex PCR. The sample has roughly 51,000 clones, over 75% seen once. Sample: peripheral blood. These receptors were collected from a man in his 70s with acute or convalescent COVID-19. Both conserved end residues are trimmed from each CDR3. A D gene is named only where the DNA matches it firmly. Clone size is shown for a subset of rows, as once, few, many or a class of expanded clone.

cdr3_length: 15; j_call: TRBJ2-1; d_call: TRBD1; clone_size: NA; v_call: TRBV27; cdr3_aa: ASSLPPDRAVYNEQF
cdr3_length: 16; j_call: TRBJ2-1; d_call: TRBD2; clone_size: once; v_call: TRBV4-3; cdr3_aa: ASSQESPGGDSYNEQF
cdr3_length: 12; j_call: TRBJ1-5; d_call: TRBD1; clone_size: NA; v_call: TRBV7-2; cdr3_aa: ASSLGTETQPQH
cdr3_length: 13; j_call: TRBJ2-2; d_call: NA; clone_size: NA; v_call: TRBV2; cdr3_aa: ASSAQGTNTGELF
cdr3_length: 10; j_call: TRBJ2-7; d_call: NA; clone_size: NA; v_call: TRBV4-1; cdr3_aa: ASSQDWGHQY
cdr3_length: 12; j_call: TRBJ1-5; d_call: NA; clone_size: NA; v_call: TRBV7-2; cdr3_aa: ASSNDGSNQPQH
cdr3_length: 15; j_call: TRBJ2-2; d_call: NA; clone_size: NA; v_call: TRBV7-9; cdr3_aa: ASSSHYSDFTTGELF
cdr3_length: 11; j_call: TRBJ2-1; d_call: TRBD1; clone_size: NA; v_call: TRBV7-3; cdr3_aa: ASSLTGGLEQF
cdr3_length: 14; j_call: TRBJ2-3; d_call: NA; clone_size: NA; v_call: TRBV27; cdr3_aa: ASSYSSQYNTDTQY
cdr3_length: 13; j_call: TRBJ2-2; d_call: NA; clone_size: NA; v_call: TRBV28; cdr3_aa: ASSPLDRPKGELF
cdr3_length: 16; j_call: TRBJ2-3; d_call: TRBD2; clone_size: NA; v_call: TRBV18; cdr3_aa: ASSSRTSGTKSTDTQY
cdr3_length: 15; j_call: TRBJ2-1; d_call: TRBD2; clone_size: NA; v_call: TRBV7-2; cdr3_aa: ASSLASVAGGYNEQF
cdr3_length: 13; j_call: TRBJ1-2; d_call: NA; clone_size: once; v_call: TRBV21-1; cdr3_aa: AVVSGFRANYGYT
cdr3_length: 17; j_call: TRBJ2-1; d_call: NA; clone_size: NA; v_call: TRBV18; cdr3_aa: ASSPRTLKSLSSYNEQF
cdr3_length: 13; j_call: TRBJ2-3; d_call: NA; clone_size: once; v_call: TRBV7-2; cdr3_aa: ASSLVAVATDTQY
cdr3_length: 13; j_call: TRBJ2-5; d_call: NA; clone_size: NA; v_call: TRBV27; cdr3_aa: ASSLRGLRQETQY
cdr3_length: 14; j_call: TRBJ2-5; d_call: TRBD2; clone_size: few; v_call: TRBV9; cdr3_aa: ASSPKTSGGGKTQY
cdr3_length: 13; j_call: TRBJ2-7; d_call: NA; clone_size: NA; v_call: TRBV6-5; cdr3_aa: ASQAVGGAIYEQY
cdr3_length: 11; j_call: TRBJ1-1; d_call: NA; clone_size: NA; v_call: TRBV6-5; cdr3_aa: ASRQGQNTEAF
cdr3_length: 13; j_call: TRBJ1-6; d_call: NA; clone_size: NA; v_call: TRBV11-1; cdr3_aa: ASSLIGGVNSPLH
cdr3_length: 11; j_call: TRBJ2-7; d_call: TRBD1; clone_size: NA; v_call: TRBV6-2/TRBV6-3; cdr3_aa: ASSWTGVNEQY
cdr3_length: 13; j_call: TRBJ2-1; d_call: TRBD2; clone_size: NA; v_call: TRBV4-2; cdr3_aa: ASSQDPAGYNEQF
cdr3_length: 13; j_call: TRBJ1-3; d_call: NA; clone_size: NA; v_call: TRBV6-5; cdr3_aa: ASSSDSFSGNTIY
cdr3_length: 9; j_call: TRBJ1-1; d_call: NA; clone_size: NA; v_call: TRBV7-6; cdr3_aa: ASRLGVEAF
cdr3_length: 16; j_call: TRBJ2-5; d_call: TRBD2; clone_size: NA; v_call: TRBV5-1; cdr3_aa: ASSFLSLAGGQEETQY
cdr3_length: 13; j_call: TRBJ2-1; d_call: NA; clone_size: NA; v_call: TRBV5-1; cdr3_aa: ASSPAMGANNEQF
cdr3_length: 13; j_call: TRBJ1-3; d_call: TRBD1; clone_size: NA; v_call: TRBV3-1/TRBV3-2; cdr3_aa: ASSPRGERGNTIY
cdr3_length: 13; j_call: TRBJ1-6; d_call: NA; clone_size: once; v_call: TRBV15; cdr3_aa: ATSRVGQGSSPLH
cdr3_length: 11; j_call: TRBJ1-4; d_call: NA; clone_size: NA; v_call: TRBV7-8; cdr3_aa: ASSLRLYEKLF
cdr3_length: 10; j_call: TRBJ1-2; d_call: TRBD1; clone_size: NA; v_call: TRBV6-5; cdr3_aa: ASGQGLYGYT
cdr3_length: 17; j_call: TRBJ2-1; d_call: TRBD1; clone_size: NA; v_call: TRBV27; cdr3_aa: ASSFECKPDRGGYNEQF
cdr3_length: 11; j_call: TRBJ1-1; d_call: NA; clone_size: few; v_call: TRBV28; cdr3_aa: ASSATGNTEAF
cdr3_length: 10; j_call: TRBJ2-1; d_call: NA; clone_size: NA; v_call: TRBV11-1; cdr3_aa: ASRKDSRQQF
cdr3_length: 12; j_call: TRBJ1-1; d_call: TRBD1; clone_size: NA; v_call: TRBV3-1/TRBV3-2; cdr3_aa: ASSLGQTLGEAF
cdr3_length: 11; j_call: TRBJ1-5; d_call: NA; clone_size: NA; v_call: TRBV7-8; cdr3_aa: ASSLRTDQPQH
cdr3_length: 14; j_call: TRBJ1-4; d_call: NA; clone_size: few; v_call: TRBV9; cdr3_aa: ASSVRGHGVNEKLF
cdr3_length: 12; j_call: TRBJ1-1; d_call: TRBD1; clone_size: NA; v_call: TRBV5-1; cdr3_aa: ASSQTTGGTEAF
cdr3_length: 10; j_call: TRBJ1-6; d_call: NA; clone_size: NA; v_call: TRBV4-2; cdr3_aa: ASSPQGATLH
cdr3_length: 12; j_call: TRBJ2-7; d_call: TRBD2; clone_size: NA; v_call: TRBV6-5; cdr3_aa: ASSYSGGGGWQY
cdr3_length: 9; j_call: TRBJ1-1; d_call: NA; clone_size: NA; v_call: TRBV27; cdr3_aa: ASSSYTEAF
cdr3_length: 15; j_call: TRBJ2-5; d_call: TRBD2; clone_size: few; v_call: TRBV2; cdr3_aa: ASSEAMGLAAEGTQY
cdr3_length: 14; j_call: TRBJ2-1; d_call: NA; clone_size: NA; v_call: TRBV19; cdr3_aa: ASKAGEAIAYNEQF
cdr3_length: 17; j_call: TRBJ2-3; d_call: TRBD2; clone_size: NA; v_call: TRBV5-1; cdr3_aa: ASSFYGTSGPSRTDTQY
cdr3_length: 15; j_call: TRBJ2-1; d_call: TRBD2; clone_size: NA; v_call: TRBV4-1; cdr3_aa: ASSQPLGASGNNEQF
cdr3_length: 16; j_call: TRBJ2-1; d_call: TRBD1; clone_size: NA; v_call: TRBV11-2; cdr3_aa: ASSLAPRDRNRGDWQF
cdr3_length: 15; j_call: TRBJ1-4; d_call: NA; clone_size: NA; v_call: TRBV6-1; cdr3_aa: ASSAGPELSTNEKLF
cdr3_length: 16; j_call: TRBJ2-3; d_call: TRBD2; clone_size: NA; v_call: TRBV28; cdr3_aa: ASSEIAGGTLRADTQY
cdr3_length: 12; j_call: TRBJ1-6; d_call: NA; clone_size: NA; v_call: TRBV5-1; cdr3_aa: ASSLAGRDSPLH